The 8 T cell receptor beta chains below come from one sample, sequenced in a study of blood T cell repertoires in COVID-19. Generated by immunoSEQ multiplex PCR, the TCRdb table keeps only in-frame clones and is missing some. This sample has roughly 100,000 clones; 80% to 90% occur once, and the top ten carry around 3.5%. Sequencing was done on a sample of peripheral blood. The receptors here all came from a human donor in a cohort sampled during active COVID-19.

This CDR3 reads CASSLGLAGGRETQYF. As DNA, the CDR3 is TGTGCCAGCTCACTCGGACTAGCGGGAGGGAGAGAGACCCAGTACTTC. The chain uses TRBV18 and TRBJ2-5, with 15 bases identical to TRBD2. Germline CDR1 reads KGHSH; CDR2 reads LQKENI. The V and J ends lost 4 bases and 4 bases, in that order; junction bases with no gene match: 4. This CDR3 spans 16 amino acids.

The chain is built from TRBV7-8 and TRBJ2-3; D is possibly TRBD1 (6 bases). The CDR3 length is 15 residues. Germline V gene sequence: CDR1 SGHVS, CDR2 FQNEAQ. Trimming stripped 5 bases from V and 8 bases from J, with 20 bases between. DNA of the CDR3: TGTGCCAGCAGCGCTCGGTTGGGACAAGCGATTACGCAGTATTTT. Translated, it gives CASSARLGQAITQYF.

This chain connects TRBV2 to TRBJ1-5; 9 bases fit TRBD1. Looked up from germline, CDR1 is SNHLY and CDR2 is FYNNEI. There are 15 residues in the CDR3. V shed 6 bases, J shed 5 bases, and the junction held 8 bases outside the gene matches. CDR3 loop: CASSPFTGGHQPQHF. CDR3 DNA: TGTGCCAGCAGCCCATTCACAGGGGGCCATCAGCCCCAGCATTTT.

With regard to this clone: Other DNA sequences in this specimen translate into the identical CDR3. Written as DNA, the CDR3 is TGTGCCAGTAGCCGGACAGGGTCTGGAAACACCATATATTTT. Protein product: CASSRTGSGNTIYF. V gene TRBV19 combines with J gene TRBJ1-3, with 8 positions matching TRBD1. This CDR3 is 14 amino acids long. V gave up 6 bases and J gave up 1 base; unmatched junction bases: 2. The V gene's germline CDR1 is LNHDA and CDR2 SQIVND (reference sequence). The complete variable domain, with remaining parts taken from reference TRBV19 and TRBJ1-3, reads DGGITQSPKYLFRKEGQNVTLSCEQNLNHDAMYWYRQDPGQGLRLIYYSQIVNDFQKGDIAEGYSVSREKKESFPLTVTSAQKNPTAFYLCASSRTGSGNTIYFGEGSWLTVV.

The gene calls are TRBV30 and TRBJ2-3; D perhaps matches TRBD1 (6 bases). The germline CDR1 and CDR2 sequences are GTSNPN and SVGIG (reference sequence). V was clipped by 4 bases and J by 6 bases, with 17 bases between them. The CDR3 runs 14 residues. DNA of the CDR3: TGTGCCTGGACTCTAGGGGGAAATTTGGATACGCAGTATTTT. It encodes CAWTLGGNLDTQYF.

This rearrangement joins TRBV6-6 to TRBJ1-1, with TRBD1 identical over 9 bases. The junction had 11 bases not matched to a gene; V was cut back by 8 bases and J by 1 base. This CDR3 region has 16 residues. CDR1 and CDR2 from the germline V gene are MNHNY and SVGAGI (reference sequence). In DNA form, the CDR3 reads TGTGCCAGCGGCATCGACAGGGGGGCGGCGAACACTGAAGCTTTCTTT. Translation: CASGIDRGAANTEAFF.

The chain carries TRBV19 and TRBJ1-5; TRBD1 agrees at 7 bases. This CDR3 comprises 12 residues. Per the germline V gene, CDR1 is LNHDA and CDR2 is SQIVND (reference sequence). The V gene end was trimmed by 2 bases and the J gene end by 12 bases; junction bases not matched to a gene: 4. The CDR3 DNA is TGTGCCAGTAGTATACAGGGGGGAGACCAGCATTTT. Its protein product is CASSIQGGDQHF. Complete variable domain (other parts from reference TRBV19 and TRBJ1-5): DGGITQSPKYLFRKEGQNVTLSCEQNLNHDAMYWYRQDPGQGLRLIYYSQIVNDFQKGDIAEGYSVSREKKESFPLTVTSAQKNPTAFYLCASSIQGGDQHFGDGTRLSIL.

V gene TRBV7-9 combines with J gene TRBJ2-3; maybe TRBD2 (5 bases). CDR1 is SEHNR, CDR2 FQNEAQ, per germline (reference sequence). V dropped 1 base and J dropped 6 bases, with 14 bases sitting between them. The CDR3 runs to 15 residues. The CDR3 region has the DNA TGTGCCAGCAGCTTAGTTACGGGATCGGCGGATACGCAGTATTTT. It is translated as CASSLVTGSADTQYF.